This T cell receptor beta chain stems from a study of CXCR3-negative and CXCR3-positive naive CD8 T cells. Whole-study findings and limits: Naive subsets did not differ in surface CD5, and TRB CDR3 properties served to infer TCR strength. Hydrophobicity of TRB CDR3s was greater in CXCR3-positive naive cells than in CXCR3-negative naive cells.

Carrying UMI labels, the TRB cDNA libraries were prepared through 5' RACE. Reanalyzing the 5' RACE reads, TCRdb keeps one entry per CDR3 protein, without DNA. Its table lists tens of thousands of distinct CDR3 sequences. On this clonotype itself: Its antigen is currently unknown.

There are 13 residues in the CDR3. Germline CDR1 is SQVTM and CDR2 is ANQGSEA. The gene calls are TRBV29-1 and TRBJ2-7; the TRBD1 assignment by TCRdb is unverifiable without DNA. This TCR was sampled from a human donor in good health. Some clones in this sample may be carry-over from other donors' samples. The sequenced material came from naive CXCR3- CD8+ T cells from blood. The sample's subset: CD45RO-CCR7+CD27+CD95- naive CD8+ T cells lacking CXCR3 (TNR3-). CDR3 sequence: CSVRTGDSYEQYF.